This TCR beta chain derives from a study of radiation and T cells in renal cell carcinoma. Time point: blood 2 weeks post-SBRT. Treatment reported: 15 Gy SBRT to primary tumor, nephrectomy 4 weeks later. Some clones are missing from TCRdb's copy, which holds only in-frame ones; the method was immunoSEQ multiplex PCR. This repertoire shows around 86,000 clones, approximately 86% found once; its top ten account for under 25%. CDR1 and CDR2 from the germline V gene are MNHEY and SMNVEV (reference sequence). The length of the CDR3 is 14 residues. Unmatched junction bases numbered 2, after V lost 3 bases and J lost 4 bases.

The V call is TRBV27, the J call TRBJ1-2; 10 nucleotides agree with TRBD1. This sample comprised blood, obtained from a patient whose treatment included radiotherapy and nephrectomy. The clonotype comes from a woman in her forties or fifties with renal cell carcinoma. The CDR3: CASSLDRGGYGYTF. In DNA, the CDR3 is TGTGCCAGCAGTTTGGACAGGGGGGGCTATGGCTACACCTTC.